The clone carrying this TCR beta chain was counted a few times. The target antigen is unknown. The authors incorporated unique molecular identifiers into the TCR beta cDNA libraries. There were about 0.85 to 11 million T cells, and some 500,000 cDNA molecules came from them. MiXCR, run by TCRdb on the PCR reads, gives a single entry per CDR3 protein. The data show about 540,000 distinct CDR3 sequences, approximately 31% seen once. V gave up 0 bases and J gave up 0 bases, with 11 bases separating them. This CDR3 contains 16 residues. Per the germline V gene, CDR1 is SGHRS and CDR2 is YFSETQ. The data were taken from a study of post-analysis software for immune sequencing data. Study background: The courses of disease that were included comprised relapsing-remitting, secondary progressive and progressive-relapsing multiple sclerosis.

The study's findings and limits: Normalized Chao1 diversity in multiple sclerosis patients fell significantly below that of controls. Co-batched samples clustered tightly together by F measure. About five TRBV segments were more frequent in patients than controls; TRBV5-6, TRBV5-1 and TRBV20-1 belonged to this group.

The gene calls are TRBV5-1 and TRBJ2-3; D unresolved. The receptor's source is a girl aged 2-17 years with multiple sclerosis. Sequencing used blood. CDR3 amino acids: CASSLESDYSTDTQYF. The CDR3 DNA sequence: TGCGCCAGCAGCTTGGAATCCGATTATAGCACAGATACGCAGTATTTT.